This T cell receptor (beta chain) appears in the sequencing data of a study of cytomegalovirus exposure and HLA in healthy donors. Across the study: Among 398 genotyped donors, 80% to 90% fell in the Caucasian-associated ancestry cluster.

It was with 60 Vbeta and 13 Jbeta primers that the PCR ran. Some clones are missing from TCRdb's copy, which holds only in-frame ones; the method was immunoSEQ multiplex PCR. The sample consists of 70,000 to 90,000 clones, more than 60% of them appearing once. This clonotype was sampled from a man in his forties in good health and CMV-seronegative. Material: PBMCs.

CDR3 loop: CASSPGLTREAFF. The CDR3 nucleotides read TGTGCCAGCTCACCGGGCCTTACAAGGGAAGCTTTCTTT. This chain uses TRBV18 with TRBJ1-1; D uncertain. V lost 3 bases, J lost 8 bases, and 13 bases lay in between. Germline CDR1 and CDR2: KGHSH and LQKENI. CDR3 length: 13 amino acids.